A selection of T cell receptor beta chains follows, all from one sample in a study of T cell repertoires in cytomegalovirus infection. TCRdb reprocessed the reads via MiXCR and lists one record per CDR3 protein. The profile shows around 170,000 distinct CDR3 sequences, 14% of them singletons. Sequencing was performed on PBMCs. The receptors were sampled from a human donor in good health (CMV status not recorded). Some clones in this sample may be carry-over from other donors' samples. Each CDR3 is given with its conserved first and last residue. D genes are given only for firm matches. Size tells how often a clone was seen (once, few, many) or the class of an expanded clone, and some rows leave it out.

d_gene: .; j_gene: TRBJ1-6; v_gene: TRBV25-1; abundance: few; CDR3nt: TGTGCCAGCAGTCCTCAGGAGGCGACAAATTCACCCCTCCACTTT; CDR3aa: CASSPQEATNSPLHF
d_gene: .; j_gene: TRBJ1-4; v_gene: TRBV14; abundance: many; CDR3nt: TGTGCCAGCAGCCCACTTACGACGGGTCCTGGTGAAAAACTGTTTTTT; CDR3aa: CASSPLTTGPGEKLFF
d_gene: .; j_gene: TRBJ2-7; v_gene: TRBV7-9; abundance: many; CDR3nt: TGTGCCAGCAGCTTAACGGGCTTGACCTACGAGCAGTACTTC; CDR3aa: CASSLTGLTYEQYF
d_gene: .; j_gene: TRBJ1-2; v_gene: TRBV7-9; abundance: many; CDR3nt: TGTGCCAGCAGCTTGGCGGGTGGCTACACCTTC; CDR3aa: CASSLAGGYTF
d_gene: .; j_gene: TRBJ1-2; v_gene: TRBV18; abundance: many; CDR3nt: TGTGCCAGCTCACCGACGATTAACTATGGCTACACCTTC; CDR3aa: CASSPTINYGYTF
d_gene: .; j_gene: TRBJ2-6; v_gene: TRBV7-2; abundance: many; CDR3nt: TGTGCCAGCAGCTTCGAACCAGGGGCCAACGTCCTGACTTTC; CDR3aa: CASSFEPGANVLTF
d_gene: .; j_gene: TRBJ2-5; v_gene: TRBV7-2; abundance: many; CDR3nt: TGTGCCAGCAGCTCAAGGACAGAAAGCCTAGGGACCCAGTACTTC; CDR3aa: CASSSRTESLGTQYF
d_gene: TRBD2; j_gene: TRBJ2-7; v_gene: TRBV6-2/TRBV6-3; abundance: .; CDR3nt: TGTGCCAGCAGCGGTCTAGCGGGAGTGCACTACGAGCAGTACTTC; CDR3aa: CASSGLAGVHYEQYF
d_gene: TRBD1; j_gene: TRBJ1-2; v_gene: TRBV7-8; abundance: many; CDR3nt: TGTGCCAGCAGCCCCGGGACAGGGAGAGGGTATGGCTACACCTTC; CDR3aa: CASSPGTGRGYGYTF
d_gene: .; j_gene: TRBJ2-7; v_gene: TRBV7-8; abundance: many; CDR3nt: TGTGCCAGCAGCTTAGACGGGGCGGTCTCCTACGAGCAGTACTTC; CDR3aa: CASSLDGAVSYEQYF
d_gene: TRBD1; j_gene: TRBJ2-3; v_gene: TRBV7-2; abundance: many; CDR3nt: TGTGCCAGCAGCTTAACAGGGGTTACTAGCACAGATACGCAGTATTTT; CDR3aa: CASSLTGVTSTDTQYF
d_gene: TRBD1; j_gene: TRBJ1-5; v_gene: TRBV7-8; abundance: many; CDR3nt: TGTGCCAGCAGCTTCGGACAGGGCAATCAGCCCCAGCATTTT; CDR3aa: CASSFGQGNQPQHF
d_gene: .; j_gene: TRBJ2-2; v_gene: TRBV24-1; abundance: .; CDR3nt: TGTGCCACCAGTGATTTGCAAGGGTCCGACCCCGGGGAGCTGTTTTTT; CDR3aa: CATSDLQGSDPGELFF
d_gene: TRBD1; j_gene: TRBJ2-3; v_gene: TRBV18; abundance: .; CDR3nt: TGTGCCAGCTCCCTCCTTCGGACAGGGGAGAGAGTCGATACGCAGTATTTT; CDR3aa: CASSLLRTGERVDTQYF
d_gene: TRBD2; j_gene: TRBJ2-5; v_gene: TRBV6-6; abundance: .; CDR3nt: TGTGCCAGCAGTTACTCCTTGACTAGCGGGAGCCAGGAGACCCAGTACTTC; CDR3aa: CASSYSLTSGSQETQYF
d_gene: .; j_gene: TRBJ2-6; v_gene: TRBV2; abundance: few; CDR3nt: TGTGCCAGCAATCGGGGGGCGGCTGGGGCCAACGTCCTGACTTTC; CDR3aa: CASNRGAAGANVLTF
d_gene: .; j_gene: TRBJ2-5; v_gene: TRBV11-2; abundance: .; CDR3nt: TGTGCCAGCAGCTTAGGAACCGCGGGACACCAAGAGACCCAGTACTTC; CDR3aa: CASSLGTAGHQETQYF
d_gene: .; j_gene: TRBJ2-5; v_gene: TRBV14; abundance: .; CDR3nt: TGTGCCAGCAGCCAAGATGCGGCTAGCTACGAGACCCAGTACTTC; CDR3aa: CASSQDAASYETQYF
d_gene: .; j_gene: TRBJ1-1; v_gene: TRBV5-5; abundance: .; CDR3nt: TGTGCCAGCAGACGGGACCTTCAAGAAGCTGAAGCTTTCTTT; CDR3aa: CASRRDLQEAEAFF
d_gene: TRBD2; j_gene: TRBJ2-2; v_gene: TRBV6-2/TRBV6-3; abundance: .; CDR3nt: TGTGCCAGCAGGGCCGGGACTAGCGGGAAGGTCGGGGAGCTGTTTTTT; CDR3aa: CASRAGTSGKVGELFF
d_gene: TRBD1; j_gene: TRBJ2-5; v_gene: TRBV7-2; abundance: many; CDR3nt: TGTGCCAGCAGCTACGACAGGGGCAAAGAGACCCAGTACTTC; CDR3aa: CASSYDRGKETQYF